The source of this T cell receptor (beta chain) is a study of cytotoxic CD8 clonotypes in ibrutinib-treated CLL. On the study more broadly: Roughly 10 relapsed/refractory, over 14 treatment-naive; around 18 IGHV unmutated.

Germline CDR1 is ENHRY and CDR2 is SYGVKD. The CDR3 consists of 14 residues. The V end was cut by 2 bases, the J end by 5 bases, with 7 bases between. The protocol was immunoSEQ multiplex PCR, while the TCRdb copy is restricted to in-frame clones and leaves out a portion. The sample shows some 200,000 clones, approximately 72% of them seen only once. The J gene is TRBJ2-6, the V gene TRBV10-3; D not certain. This sequence was found in a human donor with chronic lymphocytic leukemia. Sequenced material: PBMCs, taken after 24 months of ibrutinib treatment. This CDR3 reads CAISEPLRANVLTF. The CDR3 nucleotides read TGTGCCATCAGTGAGCCCCTGAGGGCCAACGTCCTGACTTTC.